The source of this T cell receptor (beta chain) is a study of blood T cell repertoires in COVID-19. The CDR3 sequence is 12 residues long. Germline CDR1 is SEHNR and CDR2 is FQNEAQ (reference sequence). V was pared by 3 bases and J by 11 bases, with 6 bases of the junction left unmatched. The sample holds one count of this clone. In the authors' methods: For nucleated cells, counts were estimated from reference gene primer amplification. Measured with immunoSEQ multiplex PCR; TCRdb has only the in-frame clones, and not every one. For V, J and clone size, that table is used; D and trimming come from the DNA. The table records over 130,000 clones, around 88% of them present only once.

This sequence joins TRBV7-9 and TRBJ1-1, with 7 bases fitting TRBD1. Sequences were obtained from peripheral blood. The sequence was collected from a human donor in a cohort sampled during active COVID-19. The CDR3 nucleotides read TGTGCCAGCAGCTTGTTGGACAGGCAGGCTTTCTTT. It encodes CASSLLDRQAFF. Looking up the rest from reference TRBV7-9 and TRBJ1-1 gives the full variable domain: DTGVSQNPRHKITKRGQNVTFRCDPISEHNRLYWYRQTLGQGPEFLTYFQNEAQLEKSRLLSDRFSAERPKGSFSTLEIQRTEQGDSAMYLCASSLLDRQAFFGQGTRLTVV.